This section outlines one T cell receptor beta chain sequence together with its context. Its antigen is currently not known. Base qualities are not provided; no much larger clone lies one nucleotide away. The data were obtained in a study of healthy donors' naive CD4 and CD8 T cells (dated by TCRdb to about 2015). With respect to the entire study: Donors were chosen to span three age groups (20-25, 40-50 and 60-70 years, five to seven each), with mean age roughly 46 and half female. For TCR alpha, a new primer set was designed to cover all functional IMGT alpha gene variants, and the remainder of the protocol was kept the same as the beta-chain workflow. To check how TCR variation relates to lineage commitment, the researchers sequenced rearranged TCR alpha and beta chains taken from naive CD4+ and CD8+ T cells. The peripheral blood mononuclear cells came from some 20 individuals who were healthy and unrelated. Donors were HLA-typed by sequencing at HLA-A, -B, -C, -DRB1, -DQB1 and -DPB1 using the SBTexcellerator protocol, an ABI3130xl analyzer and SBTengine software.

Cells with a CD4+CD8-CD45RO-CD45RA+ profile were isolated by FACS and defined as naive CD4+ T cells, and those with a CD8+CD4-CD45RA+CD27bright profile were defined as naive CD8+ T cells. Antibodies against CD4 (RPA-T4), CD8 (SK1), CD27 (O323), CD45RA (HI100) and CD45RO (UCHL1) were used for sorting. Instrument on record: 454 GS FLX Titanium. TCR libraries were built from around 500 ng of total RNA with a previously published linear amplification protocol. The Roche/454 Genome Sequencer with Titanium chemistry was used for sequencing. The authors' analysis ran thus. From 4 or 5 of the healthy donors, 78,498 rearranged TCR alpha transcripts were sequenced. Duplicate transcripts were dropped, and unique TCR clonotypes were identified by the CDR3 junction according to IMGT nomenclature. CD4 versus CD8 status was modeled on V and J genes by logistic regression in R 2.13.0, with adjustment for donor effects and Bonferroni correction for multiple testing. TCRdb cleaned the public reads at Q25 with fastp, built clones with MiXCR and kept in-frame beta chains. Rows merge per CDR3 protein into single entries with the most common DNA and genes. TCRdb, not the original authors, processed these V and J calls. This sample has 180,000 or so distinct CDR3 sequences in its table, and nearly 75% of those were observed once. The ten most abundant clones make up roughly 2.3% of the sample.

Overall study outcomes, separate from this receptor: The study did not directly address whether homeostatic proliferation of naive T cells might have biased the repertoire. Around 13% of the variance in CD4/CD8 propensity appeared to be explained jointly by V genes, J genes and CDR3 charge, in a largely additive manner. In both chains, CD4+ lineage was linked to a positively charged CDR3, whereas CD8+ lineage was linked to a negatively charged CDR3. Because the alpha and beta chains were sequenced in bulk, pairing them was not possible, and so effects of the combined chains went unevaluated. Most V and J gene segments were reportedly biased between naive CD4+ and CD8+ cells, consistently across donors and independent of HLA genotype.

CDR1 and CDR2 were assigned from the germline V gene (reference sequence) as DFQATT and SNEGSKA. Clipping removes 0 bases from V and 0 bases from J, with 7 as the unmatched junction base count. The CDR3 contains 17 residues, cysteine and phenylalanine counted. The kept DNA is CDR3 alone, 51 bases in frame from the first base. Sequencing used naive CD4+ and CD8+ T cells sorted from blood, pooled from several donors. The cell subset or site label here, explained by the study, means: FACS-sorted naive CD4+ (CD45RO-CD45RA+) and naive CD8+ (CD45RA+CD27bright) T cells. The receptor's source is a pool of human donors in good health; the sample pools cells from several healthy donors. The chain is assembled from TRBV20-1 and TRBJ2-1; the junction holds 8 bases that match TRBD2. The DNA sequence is TGCAGTGCTAGAGATCTGGGCGGGGGGAGCTCCTACAATGAGCAGTTCTTC. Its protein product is CSARDLGGGSSYNEQFF.